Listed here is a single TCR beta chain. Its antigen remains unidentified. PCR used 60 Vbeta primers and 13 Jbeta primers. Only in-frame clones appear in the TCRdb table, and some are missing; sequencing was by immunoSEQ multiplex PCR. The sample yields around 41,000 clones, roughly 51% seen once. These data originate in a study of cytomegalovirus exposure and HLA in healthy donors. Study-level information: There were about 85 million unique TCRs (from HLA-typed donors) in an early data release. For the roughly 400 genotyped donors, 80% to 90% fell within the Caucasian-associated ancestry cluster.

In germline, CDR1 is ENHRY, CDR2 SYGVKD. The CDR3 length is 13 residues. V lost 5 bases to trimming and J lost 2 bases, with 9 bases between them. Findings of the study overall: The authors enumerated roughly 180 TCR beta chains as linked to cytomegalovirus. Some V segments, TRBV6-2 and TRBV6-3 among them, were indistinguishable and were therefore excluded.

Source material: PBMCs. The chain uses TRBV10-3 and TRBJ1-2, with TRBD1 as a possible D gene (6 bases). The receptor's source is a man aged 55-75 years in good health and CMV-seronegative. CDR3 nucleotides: TGTGCCATCAGTACAGGGATCAACTATGGCTACACCTTC. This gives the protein CAISTGINYGYTF.